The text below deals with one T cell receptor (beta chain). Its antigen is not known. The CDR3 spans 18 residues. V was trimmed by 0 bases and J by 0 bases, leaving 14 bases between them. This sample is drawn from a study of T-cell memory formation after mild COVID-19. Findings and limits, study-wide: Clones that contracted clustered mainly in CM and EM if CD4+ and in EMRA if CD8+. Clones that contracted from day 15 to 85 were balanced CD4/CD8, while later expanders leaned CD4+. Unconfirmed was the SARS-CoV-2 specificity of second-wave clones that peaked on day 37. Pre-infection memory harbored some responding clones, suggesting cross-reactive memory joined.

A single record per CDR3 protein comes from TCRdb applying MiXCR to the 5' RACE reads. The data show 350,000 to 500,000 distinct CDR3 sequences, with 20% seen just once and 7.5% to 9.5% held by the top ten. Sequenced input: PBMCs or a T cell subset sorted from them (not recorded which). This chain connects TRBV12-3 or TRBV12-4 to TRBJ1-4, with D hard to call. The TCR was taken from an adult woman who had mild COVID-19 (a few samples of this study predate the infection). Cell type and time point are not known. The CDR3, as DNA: TGTGCCAGCAGTTTAGCGCGGTTAGGAACGTCAACTAATGAAAAACTGTTTTTT. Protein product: CASSLARLGTSTNEKLFF.